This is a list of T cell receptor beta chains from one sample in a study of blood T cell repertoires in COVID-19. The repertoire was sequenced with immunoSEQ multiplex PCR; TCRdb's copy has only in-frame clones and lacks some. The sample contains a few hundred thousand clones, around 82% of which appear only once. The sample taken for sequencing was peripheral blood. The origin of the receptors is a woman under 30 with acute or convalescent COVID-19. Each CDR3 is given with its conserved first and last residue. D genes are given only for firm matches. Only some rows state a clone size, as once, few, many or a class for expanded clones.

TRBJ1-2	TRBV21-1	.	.	TGTGCCAGCAGCATACGACAGGGGGCTGGCTATGGCTACACCTTC	CASSIRQGAGYGYTF
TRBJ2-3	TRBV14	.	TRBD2	TGTGCCAGCAGCCACGGATTACGGGAGGGTCGGTACACAGATACGCAGTATTTT	CASSHGLREGRYTDTQYF
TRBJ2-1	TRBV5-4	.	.	TGTGCCAGCAGCTTGGGTGCAGGGGTAGATGAGCAGTTCTTC	CASSLGAGVDEQFF
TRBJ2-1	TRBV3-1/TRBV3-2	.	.	TGTGCCAGCAGCTTAACGGCGGGCGGGGATGAGCAGTTCTTC	CASSLTAGGDEQFF
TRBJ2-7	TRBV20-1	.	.	TGCAGTGCTAGTCCCGACCGGGGAGGGGGATACGAGCAGTACTTC	CSASPDRGGGYEQYF
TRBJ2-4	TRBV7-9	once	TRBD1	TGTGCCAGCAGCGGAGCCAGGGGGTTAACCAAAAACATTCAGTACTTC	CASSGARGLTKNIQYF
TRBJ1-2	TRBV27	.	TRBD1	TGTGCCAGCAGCCTGACAGGGAACTATGGCTACACCTTC	CASSLTGNYGYTF
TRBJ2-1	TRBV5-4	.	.	TGTGCCAGCAGCTTGGGCGGAGATTACAATGAGCAGTTCTTC	CASSLGGDYNEQFF
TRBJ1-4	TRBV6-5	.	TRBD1	TGTGCCAGCAGCGCCGGACAGGGAGGGGAAAAACTGTTTTTT	CASSAGQGGEKLFF
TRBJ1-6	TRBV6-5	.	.	TGTGCCAGCAGTTACTCTGTTCACATGAATTCACCCCTCCACTTT	CASSYSVHMNSPLHF
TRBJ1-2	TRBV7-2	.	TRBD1	TGTGCCAGCAGCTCCCGACAGGGAAGTGTGGTAGGCTACACCTTC	CASSSRQGSVVGYTF
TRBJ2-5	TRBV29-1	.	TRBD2	TGCAGCGTTGAGAAGGCGGGAGACTCGGAGACCCAGTACTTC	CSVEKAGDSETQYF
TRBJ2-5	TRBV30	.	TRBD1	TGTGCCTGGAGTGCTCAGGGGGATTCGGGTGGGCAAGAGACCCAGTACTTC	CAWSAQGDSGGQETQYF
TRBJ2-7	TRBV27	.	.	TGTGCCAGCAGTTTCGGTGGGAGAAGGTTAGATCGGCCCTACGAGCAGTACTTC	CASSFGGRRLDRPYEQYF
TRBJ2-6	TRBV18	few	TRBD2	TGTGCCAGCTCACCCCCGGGACTAGCAGGGACTGGGGCCAACGTCCTGACTTTC	CASSPPGLAGTGANVLTF
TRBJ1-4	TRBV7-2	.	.	TGTGCCAGCAGCTTAGTTGACTTTGGGGCAGGGGCTAATGAAAAACTGTTTTTT	CASSLVDFGAGANEKLFF
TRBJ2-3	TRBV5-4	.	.	TGTGCCAGCAGCTGGGGAACCGTGGGGGGATCGGGCACAGATACGCAGTATTTT	CASSWGTVGGSGTDTQYF
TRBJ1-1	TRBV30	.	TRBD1	TGTGCCTGGATGGAAGTAGGGACAGATGAAGCTTTCTTT	CAWMEVGTDEAFF